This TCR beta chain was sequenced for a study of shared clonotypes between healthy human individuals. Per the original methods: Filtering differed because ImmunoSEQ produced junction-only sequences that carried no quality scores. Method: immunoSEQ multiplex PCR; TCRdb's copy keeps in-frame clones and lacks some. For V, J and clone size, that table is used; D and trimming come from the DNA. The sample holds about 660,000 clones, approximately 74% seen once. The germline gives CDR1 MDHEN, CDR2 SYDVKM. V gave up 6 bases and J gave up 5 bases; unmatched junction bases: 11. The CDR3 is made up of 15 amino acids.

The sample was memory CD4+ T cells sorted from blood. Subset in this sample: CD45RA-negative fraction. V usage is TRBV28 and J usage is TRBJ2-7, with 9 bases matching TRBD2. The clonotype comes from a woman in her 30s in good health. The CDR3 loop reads CASSYRRTSADEQYF. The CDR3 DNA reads TGTGCCAGCAGCTACAGGCGGACTAGCGCGGACGAGCAGTACTTC.